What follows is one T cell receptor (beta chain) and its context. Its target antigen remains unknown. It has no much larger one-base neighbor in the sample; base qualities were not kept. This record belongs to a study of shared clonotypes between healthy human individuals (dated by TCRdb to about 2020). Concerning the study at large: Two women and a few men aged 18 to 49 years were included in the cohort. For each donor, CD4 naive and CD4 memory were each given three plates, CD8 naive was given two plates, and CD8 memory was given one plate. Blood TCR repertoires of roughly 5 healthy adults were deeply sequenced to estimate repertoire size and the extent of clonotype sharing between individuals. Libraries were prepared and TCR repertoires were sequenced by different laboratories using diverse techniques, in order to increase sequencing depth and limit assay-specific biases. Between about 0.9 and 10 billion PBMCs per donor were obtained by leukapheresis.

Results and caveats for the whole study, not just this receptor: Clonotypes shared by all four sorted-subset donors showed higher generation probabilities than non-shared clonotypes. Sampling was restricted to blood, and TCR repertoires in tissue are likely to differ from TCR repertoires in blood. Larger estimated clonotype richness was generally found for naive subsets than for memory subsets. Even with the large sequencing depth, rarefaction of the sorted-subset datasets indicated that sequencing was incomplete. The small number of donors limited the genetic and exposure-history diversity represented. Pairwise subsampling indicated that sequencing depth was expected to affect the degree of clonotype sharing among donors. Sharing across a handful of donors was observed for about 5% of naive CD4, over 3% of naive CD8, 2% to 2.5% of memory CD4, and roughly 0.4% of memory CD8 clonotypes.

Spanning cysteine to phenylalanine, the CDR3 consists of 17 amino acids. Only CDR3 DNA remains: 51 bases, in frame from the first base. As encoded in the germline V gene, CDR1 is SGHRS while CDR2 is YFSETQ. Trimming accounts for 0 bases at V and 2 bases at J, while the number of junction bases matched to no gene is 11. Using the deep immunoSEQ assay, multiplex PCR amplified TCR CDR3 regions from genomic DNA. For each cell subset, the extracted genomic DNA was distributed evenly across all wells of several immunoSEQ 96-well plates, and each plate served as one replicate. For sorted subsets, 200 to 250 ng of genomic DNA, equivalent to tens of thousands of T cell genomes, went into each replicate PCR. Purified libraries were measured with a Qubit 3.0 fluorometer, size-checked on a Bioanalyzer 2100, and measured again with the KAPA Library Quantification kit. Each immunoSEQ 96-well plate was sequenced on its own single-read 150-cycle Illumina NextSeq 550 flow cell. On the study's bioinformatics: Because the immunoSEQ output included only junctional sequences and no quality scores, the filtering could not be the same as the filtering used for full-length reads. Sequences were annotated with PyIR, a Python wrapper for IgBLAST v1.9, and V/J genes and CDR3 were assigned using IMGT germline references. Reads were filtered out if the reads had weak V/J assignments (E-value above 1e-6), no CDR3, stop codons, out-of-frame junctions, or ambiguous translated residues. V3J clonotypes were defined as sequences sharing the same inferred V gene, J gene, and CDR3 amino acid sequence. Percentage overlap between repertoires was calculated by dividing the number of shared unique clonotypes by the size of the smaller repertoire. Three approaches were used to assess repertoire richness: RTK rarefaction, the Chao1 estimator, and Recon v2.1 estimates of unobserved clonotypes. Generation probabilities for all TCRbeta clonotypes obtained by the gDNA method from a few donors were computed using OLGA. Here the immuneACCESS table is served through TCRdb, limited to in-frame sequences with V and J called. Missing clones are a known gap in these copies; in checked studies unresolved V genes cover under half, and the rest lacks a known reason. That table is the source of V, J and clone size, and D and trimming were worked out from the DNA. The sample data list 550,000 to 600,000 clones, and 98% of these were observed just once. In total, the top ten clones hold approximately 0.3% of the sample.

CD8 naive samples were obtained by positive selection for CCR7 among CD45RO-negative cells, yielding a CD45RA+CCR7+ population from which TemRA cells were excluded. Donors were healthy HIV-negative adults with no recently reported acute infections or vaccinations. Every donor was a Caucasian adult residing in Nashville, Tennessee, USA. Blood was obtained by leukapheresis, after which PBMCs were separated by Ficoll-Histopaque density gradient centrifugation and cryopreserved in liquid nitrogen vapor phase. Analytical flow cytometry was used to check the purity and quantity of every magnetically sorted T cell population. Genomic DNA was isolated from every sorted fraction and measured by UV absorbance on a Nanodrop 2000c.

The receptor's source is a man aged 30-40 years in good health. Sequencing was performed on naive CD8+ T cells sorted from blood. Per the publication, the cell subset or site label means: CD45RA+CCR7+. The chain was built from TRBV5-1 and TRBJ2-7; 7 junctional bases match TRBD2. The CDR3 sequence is CASSLAVLLAEPYEQYF. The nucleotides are TGCGCCAGCAGCTTGGCCGTACTCCTAGCGGAACCCTACGAGCAGTACTTC.